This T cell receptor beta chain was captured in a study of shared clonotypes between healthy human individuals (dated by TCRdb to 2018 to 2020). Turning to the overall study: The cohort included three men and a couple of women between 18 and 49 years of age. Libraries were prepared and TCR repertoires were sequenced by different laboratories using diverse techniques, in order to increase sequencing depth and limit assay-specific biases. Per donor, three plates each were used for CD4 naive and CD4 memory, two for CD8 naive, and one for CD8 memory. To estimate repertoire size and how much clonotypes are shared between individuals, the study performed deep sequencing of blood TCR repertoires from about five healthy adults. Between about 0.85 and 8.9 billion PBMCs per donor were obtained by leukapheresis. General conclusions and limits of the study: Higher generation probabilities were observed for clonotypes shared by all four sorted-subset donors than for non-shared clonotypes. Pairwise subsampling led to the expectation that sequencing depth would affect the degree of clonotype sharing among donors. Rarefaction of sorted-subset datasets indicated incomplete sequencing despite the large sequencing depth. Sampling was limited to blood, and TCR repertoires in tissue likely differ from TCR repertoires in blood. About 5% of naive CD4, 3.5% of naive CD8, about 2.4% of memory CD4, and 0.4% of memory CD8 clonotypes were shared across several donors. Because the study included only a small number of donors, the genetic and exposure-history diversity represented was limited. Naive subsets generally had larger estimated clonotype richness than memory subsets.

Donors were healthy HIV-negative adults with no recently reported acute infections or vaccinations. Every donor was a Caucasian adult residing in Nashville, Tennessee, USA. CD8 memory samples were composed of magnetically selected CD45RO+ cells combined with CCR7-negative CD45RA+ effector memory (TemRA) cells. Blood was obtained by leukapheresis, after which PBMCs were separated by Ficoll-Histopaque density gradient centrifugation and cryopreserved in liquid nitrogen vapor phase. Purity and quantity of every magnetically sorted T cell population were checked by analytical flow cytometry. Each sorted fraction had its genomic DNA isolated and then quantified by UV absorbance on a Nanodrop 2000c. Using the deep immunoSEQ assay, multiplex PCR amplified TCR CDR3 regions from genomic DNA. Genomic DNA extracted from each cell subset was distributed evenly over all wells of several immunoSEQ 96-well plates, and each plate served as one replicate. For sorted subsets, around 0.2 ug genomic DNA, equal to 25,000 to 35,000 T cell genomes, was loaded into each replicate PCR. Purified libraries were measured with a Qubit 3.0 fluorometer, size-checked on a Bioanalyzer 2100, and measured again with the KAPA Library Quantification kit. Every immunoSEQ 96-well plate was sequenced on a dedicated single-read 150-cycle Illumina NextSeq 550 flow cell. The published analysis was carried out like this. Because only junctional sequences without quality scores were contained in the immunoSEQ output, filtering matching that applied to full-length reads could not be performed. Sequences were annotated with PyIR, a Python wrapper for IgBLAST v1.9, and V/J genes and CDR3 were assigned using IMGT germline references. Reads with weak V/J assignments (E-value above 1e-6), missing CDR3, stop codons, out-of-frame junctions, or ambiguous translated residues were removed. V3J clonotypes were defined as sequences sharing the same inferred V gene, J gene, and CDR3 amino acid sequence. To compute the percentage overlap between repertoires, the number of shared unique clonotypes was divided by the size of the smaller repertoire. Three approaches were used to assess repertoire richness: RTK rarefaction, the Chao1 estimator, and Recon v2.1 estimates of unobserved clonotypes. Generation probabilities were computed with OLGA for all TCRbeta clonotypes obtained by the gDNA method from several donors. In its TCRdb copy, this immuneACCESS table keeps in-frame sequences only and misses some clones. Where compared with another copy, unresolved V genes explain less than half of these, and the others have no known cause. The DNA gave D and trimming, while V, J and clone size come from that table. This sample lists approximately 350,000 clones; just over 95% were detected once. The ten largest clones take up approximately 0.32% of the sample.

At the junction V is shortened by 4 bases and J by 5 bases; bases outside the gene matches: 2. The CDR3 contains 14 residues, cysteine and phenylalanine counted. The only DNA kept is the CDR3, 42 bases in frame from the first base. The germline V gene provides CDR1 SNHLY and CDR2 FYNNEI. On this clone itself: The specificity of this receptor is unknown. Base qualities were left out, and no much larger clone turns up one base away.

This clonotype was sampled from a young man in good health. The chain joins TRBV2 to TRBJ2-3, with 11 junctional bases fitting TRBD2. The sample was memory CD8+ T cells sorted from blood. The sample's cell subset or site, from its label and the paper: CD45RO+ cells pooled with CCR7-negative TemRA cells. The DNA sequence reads TGTGCCAGCAGTGGACTAGCGGGACTAGATACGCAGTATTTT. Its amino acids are CASSGLAGLDTQYF.